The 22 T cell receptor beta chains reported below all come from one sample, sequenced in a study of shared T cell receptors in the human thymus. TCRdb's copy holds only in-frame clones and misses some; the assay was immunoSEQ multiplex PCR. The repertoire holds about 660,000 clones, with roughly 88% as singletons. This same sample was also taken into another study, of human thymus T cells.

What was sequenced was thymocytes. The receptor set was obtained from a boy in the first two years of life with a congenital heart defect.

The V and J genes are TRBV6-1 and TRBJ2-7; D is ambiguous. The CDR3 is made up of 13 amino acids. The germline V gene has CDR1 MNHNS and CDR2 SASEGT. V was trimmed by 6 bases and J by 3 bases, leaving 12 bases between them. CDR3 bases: TGTGCCAGCAGCGTGGGCTGGTACTACGAGCAGTACTTC. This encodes CASSVGWYYEQYF.

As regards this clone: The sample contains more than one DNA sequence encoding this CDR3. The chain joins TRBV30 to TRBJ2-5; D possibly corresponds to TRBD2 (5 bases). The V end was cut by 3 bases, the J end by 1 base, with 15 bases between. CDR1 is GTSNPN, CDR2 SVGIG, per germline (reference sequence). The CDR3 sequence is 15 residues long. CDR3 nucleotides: TGTGCCTGGAGGCAGAGAGAGCGGTCCCAAGAGACCCAGTACTTC. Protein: CAWRQRERSQETQYF.

CDR3 protein: CASSPRRSYEQYF. The CDR3 DNA reads TGTGCCAGCAGCCCTCGTCGGTCCTACGAGCAGTACTTC. The rearrangement links TRBV7-9 to TRBJ2-7; D is ambiguous. V lost 5 bases, J lost 1 base, and 9 bases lay in between. This CDR3 contains 13 residues. CDR1 is SEHNR and CDR2 is FQNEAQ in the germline V gene (reference sequence).

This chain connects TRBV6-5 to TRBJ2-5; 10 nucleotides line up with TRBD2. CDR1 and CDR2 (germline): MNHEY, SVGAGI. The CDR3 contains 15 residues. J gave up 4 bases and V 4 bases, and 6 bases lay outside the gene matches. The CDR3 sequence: CASSSELAGRETQYF. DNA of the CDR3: TGTGCCAGCAGTTCCGAACTAGCGGGAAGAGAGACCCAGTACTTC.

CDR3 sequence reads: CASSHSQAGGKYNEQFF. For the CDR3, the DNA is TGCGCCAGCAGTCACTCACAGGCGGGAGGGAAGTACAATGAGCAGTTCTTC. The chain has TRBV10-2 and TRBJ2-1; 9 bases are a match to TRBD2. Per germline, CDR1 WSHSY and CDR2 SAAADI. The CDR3 is 17 amino acids. J was trimmed by 4 bases and V by 5 bases; bases with no gene match: 12.

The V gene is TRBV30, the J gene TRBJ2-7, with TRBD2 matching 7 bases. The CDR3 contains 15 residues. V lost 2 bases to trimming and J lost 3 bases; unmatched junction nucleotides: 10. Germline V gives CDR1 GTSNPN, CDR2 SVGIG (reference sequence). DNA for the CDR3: TGTGCCTGGAGTCCGTCGCTGAGCGGGATCTACGAGCAGTACTTC. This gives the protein CAWSPSLSGIYEQYF.

The CDR3 DNA sequence: TGTGCCTGGAGCCCCCGGACAGGGAAGAACACTGGAAACACCATATATTTT. It translates to CAWSPRTGKNTGNTIYF. This chain connects TRBV30 to TRBJ1-3; 8 nucleotides match TRBD1. Germline loops: CDR1 GTSNPN, CDR2 SVGIG (reference sequence). This CDR3 comprises 17 residues. The ends lost 3 bases at V and 2 bases at J; junction bases unmatched: 12.

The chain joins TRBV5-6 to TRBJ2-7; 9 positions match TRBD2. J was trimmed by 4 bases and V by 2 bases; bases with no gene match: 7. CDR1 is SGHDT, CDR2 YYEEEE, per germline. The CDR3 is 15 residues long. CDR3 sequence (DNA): TGTGCCAGCAGCTTTCGGCTAGCGGGAAGGTACGAGCAGTACTTC. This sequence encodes CASSFRLAGRYEQYF.

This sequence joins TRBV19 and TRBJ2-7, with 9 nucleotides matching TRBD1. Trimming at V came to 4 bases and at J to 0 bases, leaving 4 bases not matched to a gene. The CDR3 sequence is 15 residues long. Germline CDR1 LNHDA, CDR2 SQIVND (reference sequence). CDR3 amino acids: CASSTDRGSSYEQYF. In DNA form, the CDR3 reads TGTGCCAGTAGTACCGACAGGGGGAGCTCCTACGAGCAGTACTTC. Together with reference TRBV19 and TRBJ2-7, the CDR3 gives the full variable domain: DGGITQSPKYLFRKEGQNVTLSCEQNLNHDAMYWYRQDPGQGLRLIYYSQIVNDFQKGDIAEGYSVSREKKESFPLTVTSAQKNPTAFYLCASSTDRGSSYEQYFGPGTRLTVT.

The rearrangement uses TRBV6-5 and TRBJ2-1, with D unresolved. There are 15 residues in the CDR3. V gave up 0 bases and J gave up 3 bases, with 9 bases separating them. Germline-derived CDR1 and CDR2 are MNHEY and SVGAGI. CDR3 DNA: TGTGCCAGCAGTTACTCCTACTCTGGCTACAATGAGCAGTTCTTC. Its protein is CASSYSYSGYNEQFF.

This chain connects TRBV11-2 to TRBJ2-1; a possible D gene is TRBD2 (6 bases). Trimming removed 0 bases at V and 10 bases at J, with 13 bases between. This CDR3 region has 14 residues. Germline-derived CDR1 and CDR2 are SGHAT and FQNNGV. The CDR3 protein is CASSLESGENEQFF. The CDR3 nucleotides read TGTGCCAGCAGCTTAGAATCGGGGGAAAACGAGCAGTTCTTC.

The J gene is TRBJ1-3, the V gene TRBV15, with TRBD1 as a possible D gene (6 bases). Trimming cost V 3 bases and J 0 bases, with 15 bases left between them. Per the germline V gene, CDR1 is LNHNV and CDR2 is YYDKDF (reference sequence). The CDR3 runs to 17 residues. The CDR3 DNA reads TGTGCCACCAGCAGGGTGGGGGCCCTCCGCTCTGGAAACACCATATATTTT. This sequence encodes CATSRVGALRSGNTIYF.

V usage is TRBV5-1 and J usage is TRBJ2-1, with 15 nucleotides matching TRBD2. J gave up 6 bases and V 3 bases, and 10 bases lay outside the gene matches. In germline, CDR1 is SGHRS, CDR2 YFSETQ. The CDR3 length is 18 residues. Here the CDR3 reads CASSSTPWTSGRANEQFF. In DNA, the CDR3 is TGCGCCAGCAGCTCAACGCCCTGGACTAGCGGGAGGGCCAATGAGCAGTTCTTC.

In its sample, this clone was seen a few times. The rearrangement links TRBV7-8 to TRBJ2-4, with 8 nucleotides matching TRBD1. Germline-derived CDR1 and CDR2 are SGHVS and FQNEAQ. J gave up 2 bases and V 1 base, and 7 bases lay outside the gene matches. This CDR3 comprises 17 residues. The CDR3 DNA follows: TGTGCCAGCAGCTTAGGGACAGGGCCCCCTACCAAAAACATTCAGTACTTC. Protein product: CASSLGTGPPTKNIQYF.

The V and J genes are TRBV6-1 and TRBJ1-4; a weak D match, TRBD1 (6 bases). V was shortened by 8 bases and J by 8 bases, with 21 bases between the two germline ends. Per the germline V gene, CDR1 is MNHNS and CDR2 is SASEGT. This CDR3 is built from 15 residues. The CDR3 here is CASLKRGGAGEKLFF. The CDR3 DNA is TGTGCCAGCCTGAAACGGGGGGGGGCTGGGGAAAAACTGTTTTTT.

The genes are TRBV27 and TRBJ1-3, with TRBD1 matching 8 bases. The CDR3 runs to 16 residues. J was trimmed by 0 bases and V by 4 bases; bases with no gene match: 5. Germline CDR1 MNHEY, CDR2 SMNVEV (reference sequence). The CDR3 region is CASSSGQGSSGNTIYF. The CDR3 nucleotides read TGTGCCAGCAGTTCCGGACAGGGCTCCTCTGGAAACACCATATATTTT.

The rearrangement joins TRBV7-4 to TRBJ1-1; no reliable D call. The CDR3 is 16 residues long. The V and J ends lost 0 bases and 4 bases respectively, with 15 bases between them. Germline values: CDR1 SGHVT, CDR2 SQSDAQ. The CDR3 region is CASSLALIGLPTEAFF. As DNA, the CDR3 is TGTGCCAGCAGCTTAGCGCTAATTGGACTTCCCACTGAAGCTTTCTTT. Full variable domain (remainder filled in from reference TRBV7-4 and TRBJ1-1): GAGVSQSPRYKVAKRGRDVALRCDSISGHVTLYWYRQTLGQGSEVLTYSQSDAQRDKSGRPSGRFSAERPERSVSTLKIQRTEQGDSAVYLCASSLALIGLPTEAFFGQGTRLTVV.

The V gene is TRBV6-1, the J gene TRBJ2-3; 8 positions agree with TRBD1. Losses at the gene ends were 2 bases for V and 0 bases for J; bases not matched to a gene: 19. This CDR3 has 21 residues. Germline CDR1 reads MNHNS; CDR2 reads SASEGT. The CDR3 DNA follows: TGTGCCAGCAGTGAACCAACCGGGCAGGGGGCGGGGAGCGGCAGCACAGATACGCAGTATTTT. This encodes CASSEPTGQGAGSGSTDTQYF.

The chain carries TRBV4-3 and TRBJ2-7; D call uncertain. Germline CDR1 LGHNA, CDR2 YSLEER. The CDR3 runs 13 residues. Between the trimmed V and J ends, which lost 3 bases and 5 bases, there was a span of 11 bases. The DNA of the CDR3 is TGCGCCAGCAGCCAGGAGAGGCTGAACGAGCAGTACTTC. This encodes CASSQERLNEQYF.

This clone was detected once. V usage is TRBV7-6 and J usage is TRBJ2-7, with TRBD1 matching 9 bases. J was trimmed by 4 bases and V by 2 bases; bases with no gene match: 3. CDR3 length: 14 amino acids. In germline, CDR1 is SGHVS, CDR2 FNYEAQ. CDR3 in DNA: TGTGCCAGCAGCTTAAAGGGACAGGGTTACGAGCAGTACTTC. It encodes CASSLKGQGYEQYF. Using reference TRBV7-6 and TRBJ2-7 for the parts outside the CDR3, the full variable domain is GAGVSQSPRYKVTKRGQDVALRCDPISGHVSLYWYRQALGQGPEFLTYFNYEAQQDKSGLPNDRFSAERPEGSISTLTIQRTEQRDSAMYRCASSLKGQGYEQYFGPGTRLTVT.

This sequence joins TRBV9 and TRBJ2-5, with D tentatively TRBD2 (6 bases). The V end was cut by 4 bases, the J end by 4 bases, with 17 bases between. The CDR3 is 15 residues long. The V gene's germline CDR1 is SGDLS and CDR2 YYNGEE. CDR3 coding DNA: TGTGCCAGCAGCCCTCGTTGGGGGGAGTCAGAGACCCAGTACTTC. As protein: CASSPRWGESETQYF.

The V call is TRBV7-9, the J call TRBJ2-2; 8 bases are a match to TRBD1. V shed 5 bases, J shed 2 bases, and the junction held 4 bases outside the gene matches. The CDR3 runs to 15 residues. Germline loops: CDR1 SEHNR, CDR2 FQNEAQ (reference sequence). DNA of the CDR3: TGTGCCAGCAGCGCCAGGGGGCTCAACACCGGGGAGCTGTTTTTT. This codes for CASSARGLNTGELFF.